This record looks at one TCR beta chain sequence and its context. Assay used: immunoSEQ multiplex PCR; TCRdb lists only in-frame clones, some missing. In the table there are 210,000 or so clones, about nine tenths of which are singletons. The entry originates in a study of blood T cell repertoires in COVID-19. This CDR3 has 13 residues. V lost 7 bases and J 2 bases, leaving 8 bases between the germline ends. The germline V gene encodes CDR1 PRHDT and CDR2 FYEKMQ (reference sequence). The chain joins TRBV13 to TRBJ2-2, with D possibly being TRBD2 (5 bases). The TCR comes from a man aged 25 to 45 with COVID-19, enrolled during active disease. Sequencing input: peripheral blood. The CDR3 DNA reads TGTGCCAGCAAGGGAGTAAACACCGGGGAGCTGTTTTTT. Translating it yields CASKGVNTGELFF.